This TCR beta chain was recorded in a study of T cell changes during pregnancy in multiple sclerosis. The CDR3 has 14 residues. V was clipped by 5 bases and J by 1 base, with 11 bases between them. From germline, CDR1 is SGHVS and CDR2 FNYEAQ. Clones were sequenced by immunoSEQ multiplex PCR, and TCRdb holds only the in-frame ones, with some missing. Found here are about 22,000 clones, over 85% of them singletons; the top ten hold about 7%. The chain joins TRBV7-6 to TRBJ2-5, with a tentative D call TRBD1 (6 bases). This receptor was obtained from a female donor with multiple sclerosis, enrolled in a pregnancy study. This specimen consisted of CD8+ T cells from peripheral blood mononuclear cells, obtained in the third trimester of pregnancy. The CDR3 nucleotides are TGTGCCAGCAGCCCAGCGACAGGCCAAGAGACCCAGTACTTC. Translating gives CASSPATGQETQYF.